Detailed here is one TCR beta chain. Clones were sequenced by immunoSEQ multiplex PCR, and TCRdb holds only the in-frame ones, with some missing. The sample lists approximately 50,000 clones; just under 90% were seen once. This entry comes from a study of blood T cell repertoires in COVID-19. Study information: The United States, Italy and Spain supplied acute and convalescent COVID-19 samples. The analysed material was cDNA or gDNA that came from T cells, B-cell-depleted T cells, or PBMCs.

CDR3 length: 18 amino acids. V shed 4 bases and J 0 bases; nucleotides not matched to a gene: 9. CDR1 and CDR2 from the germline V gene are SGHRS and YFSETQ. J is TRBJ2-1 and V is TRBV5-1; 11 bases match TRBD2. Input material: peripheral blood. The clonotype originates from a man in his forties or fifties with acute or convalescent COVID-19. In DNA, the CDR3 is TGCGCCAGCAGCCTAGGACTAGCGGGTAGTAACTCCTACAATGAGCAGTTCTTC. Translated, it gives CASSLGLAGSNSYNEQFF.